This TCR beta chain was observed in a study of blood T cells in healthy people across ages. This clonotype has only a few counts. CDR3 length equals 16 residues. Germline assignment: CDR1 LGHDT and CDR2 YNNKEL (reference sequence). V lost 1 base, J lost 0 bases, and 11 bases lay in between. A second PCR of roughly 7 to 11 cycles used a sample-barcoded 5' primer and a J-beta primer mix. Each CDR3 protein is one row after TCRdb ran MiXCR on the 5' RACE reads. The data hold roughly 1,100,000 distinct CDR3 sequences, with around 25% observed a single time. The same sample was also studied in work on T cells of mothers and their children. In that study: Barcodes and 2-4 random nucleotides were added by M1S in the second PCR. Overlap measured in related mother-child pairs was slightly, non-significantly higher than in unrelated pairs.

Sequencing was carried out using blood. This sequence originates from a girl aged 2 to 10 in good health. V is TRBV3-1 and J is TRBJ2-3; the D is unclear. The chain's CDR3 is CASSQGWSESTDTQYF. DNA for the CDR3: TGTGCCAGCAGCCAAGGATGGAGCGAGAGCACAGATACGCAGTATTTT.